The clone carrying this TCR beta chain was recorded at least ten times. Its antigen is unknown. The sample belongs to a study of Graves' ophthalmopathy and Graves' hyperthyroidism. Study as a whole: Being free of ophthalmopathy for 18 months of follow-up defined stable hyperthyroidism. Study results and limitations: Predictions made by the model for ophthalmopathy progression reached 70.59% sensitivity and less than 80% specificity.

RNA served as the template for amplifying TCR beta CDR3 regions. RT-PCR in the first round used HTBI primers; a second-round multiplex PCR followed. Each CDR3 protein is one row after TCRdb ran MiXCR on the multiplex PCR reads. Among approximately 540,000 distinct CDR3 sequences, less than 40% were seen once, and the ten largest hold about 4.6%. Exclusion covered patients with other autoimmune diseases or uncontrolled infections (as well as pregnancy or lactation). Germline lookup yields CDR1 SNHLY and CDR2 FYNNEI. V shed 4 bases and J shed 6 bases, with 18 bases lying between them. This CDR3 spans 15 amino acids.

This chain uses TRBV2 with TRBJ1-2; D is perhaps TRBD1 (6 bases). What was sequenced was peripheral blood or thyroid tissue (not recorded which). This receptor was obtained from an adult man with Graves' hyperthyroidism. The CDR3 coding sequence is TGTGCCAGCAGTGTGAATGGGGGGCGATCTGATGGCTACACCTTC. It translates to CASSVNGGRSDGYTF.